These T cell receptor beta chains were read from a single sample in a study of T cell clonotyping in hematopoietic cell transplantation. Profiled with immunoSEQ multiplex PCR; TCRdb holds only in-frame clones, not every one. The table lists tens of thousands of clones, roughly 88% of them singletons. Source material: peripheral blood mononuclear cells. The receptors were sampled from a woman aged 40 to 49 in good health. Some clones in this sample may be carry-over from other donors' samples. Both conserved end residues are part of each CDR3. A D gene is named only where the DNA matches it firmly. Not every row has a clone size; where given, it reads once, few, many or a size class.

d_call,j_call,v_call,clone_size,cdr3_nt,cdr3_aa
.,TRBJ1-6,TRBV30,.,TGTGCCTGGAGCAGGGGTCAGGATTCACCCCTCCACTTT,CAWSRGQDSPLHF
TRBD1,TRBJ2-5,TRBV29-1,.,TGCAGCGTTGTGGGTGACAGGGGGCAAGAGACCCAGTACTTC,CSVVGDRGQETQYF
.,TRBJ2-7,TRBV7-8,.,TGTGCCAGCAGTCCCGACAGCGCCTACGAGCAGTACTTC,CASSPDSAYEQYF
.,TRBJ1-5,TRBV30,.,TGTGCCTGGAGTCTGGTCAATCAGCCCCAGCATTTT,CAWSLVNQPQHF
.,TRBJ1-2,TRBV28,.,TGTGCCAGCAGTTTTATCCCCGTTGACGGGGCGAGTGGCTACACCTTC,CASSFIPVDGASGYTF
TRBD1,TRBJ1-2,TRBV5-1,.,TGCGCCAGCTCGACAGGGGCGGATGGCTACACCTTC,CASSTGADGYTF
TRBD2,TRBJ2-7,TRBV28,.,TGTGCCAGCAATAGCGGGAGGGCCTTCTACGAGCAGTACTTC,CASNSGRAFYEQYF
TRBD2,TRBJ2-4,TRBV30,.,TGTGCCTGGAGTAGGACTAGCCCCTCACGAACCAAAAACATTCAGTACTTC,CAWSRTSPSRTKNIQYF
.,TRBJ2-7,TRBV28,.,TGTGCCAGCAGTTTGATAGGGGAATCCTCCTACGAGCAGTACTTC,CASSLIGESSYEQYF
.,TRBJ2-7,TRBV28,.,TGTGCCAGCAGTTTTTCCGTCCTAAATTCGGCCTACGAGCAGTACTTC,CASSFSVLNSAYEQYF
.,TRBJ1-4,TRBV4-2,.,TGTGCCAGCAGCCAGGCAGTGACAGAGGCGAATGAAAAACTGTTTTTT,CASSQAVTEANEKLFF
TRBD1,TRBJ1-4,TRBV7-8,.,TGTGCCAGCAGCCTGGGGACAGGGGTTGAAAAACTGTTTTTT,CASSLGTGVEKLFF
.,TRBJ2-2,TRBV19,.,TGTGCCAGTAGTATCGGATTGAACACCGGGGAGCTGTTTTTT,CASSIGLNTGELFF
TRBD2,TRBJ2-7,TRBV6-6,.,TGTGCCAGCAGTTATAATCCTAGCGGAACCTACGAGCAGTACTTC,CASSYNPSGTYEQYF
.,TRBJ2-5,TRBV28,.,TGTGCCAGCAGTACAACTCGGCGCGAGACCCAGTACTTC,CASSTTRRETQYF
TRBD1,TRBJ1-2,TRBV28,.,TGTGCCAGCAGACAGGGGGTACGAGGCTACACCTTC,CASRQGVRGYTF
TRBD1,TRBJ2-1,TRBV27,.,TGTGCCAGCAGTTTATCTTACGGGACAGGGGATCCCTACAATGAGCAGTTCTTC,CASSLSYGTGDPYNEQFF
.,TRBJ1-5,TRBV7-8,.,TGTGCCAGCAGCGAACATCAGCCCCAGCATTTT,CASSEHQPQHF
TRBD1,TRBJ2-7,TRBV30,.,TGTGCCTGGAGTCGAGGGACAGACCGAGAGCAGTACTTC,CAWSRGTDREQYF
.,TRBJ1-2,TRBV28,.,TGTGCCAGCAGCCGACAGGACCGGGGGGGCTACACCTTC,CASSRQDRGGYTF
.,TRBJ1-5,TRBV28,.,TGTGCCAGCAGGCCCGGACAGTTTGGTCAGCCCCAGCATTTT,CASRPGQFGQPQHF
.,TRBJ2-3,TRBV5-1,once,TGCGCCAGCAGCTCCGGACCTAGCACAGATACGCAGTATTTT,CASSSGPSTDTQYF
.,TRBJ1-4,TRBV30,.,TGTGCCTGGAGTGTGCGGCAGGGTTTTGGAAAACTGTTTTTT,CAWSVRQGFGKLFF
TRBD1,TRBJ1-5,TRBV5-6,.,TGTGCCAGCAGCCGATCCGGGACAGTGAATCAGCCCCAGCATTTT,CASSRSGTVNQPQHF
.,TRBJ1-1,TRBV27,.,TGTGCCAGCAGTTTATCTCCCGGGCCAATAACTAACACTGAAGCTTTCTTT,CASSLSPGPITNTEAFF
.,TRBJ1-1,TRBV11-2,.,TGTGCCAGCAGTATAGGAGGCAGGGCCTCCATGAACACTGAAGCTTTCTTT,CASSIGGRASMNTEAFF
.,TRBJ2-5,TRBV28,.,TGTGCCAGCAGTTCACCCGGCGATAAGCAAGAGACCCAGTACTTC,CASSSPGDKQETQYF
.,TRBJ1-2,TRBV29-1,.,TGCAGCGTTGGCGGACAGCCCTATGGCTACACCTTC,CSVGGQPYGYTF
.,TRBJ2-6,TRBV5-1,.,TGCGCCAGCAGCTTGGGGCCCTCTGGGGCCAACGTCCTGACTTTC,CASSLGPSGANVLTF
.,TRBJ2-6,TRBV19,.,TGTGCCAGTAGTGTCCCCGTCTCTGGGGCCAACGTCCTGACTTTC,CASSVPVSGANVLTF
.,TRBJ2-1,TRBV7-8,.,TGTGCCAGCAGCTTAAATCGGGGGAGCGGCAATGAGCAGTTCTTC,CASSLNRGSGNEQFF
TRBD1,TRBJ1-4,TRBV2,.,TGTGCCAGCAGTGAAATCGGGACAGGGGGTAATGAAAAACTGTTTTTT,CASSEIGTGGNEKLFF
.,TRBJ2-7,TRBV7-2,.,TGTGCCAGCAGCGCTAGCTCCAGGGTCTACGAGCAGTACTTC,CASSASSRVYEQYF
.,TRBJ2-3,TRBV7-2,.,TGTGCCAGCAGCCCGAACATGAGGGATACGCAGTATTTT,CASSPNMRDTQYF
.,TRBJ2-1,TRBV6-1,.,TGTGCCAGCAGTGATCGTCCCGAAGCCTACAATGAGCAGTTCTTC,CASSDRPEAYNEQFF
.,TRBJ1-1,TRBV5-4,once,TGTGCCAGCAGCCCGCTACCAGGAAACACTGAAGCTTTCTTT,CASSPLPGNTEAFF
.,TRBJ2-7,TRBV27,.,TGTGCCAGCAGTAGCCCAGGCTACGAGCAGTACTTC,CASSSPGYEQYF
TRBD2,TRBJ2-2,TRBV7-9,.,TGTGCCAGCAGCCCTAGCGGGACGGTCTCGGCCACCGGGGAGCTGTTTTTT,CASSPSGTVSATGELFF
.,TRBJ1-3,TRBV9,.,TGTGCCAGCCCCCTTAGGGGCTCTGGAAACACCATATATTTT,CASPLRGSGNTIYF
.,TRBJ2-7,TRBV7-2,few,TGTGCCAGCAGCTTAATCACCGAGACCAACGAGCAGTACTTC,CASSLITETNEQYF
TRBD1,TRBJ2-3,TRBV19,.,TGTGCCAGTAGTATATGGACAGGGAAAGATACGCAGTATTTT,CASSIWTGKDTQYF
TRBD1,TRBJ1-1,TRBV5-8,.,TGTGCCAGCAGTGAACCGGACAGGATAAACACTGAAGCTTTCTTT,CASSEPDRINTEAFF
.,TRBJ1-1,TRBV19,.,TGTGCCAGTAGTGTTCGGGACATTGTGAACACTGAAGCTTTCTTT,CASSVRDIVNTEAFF
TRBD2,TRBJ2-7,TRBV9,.,TGTGCCAGCAGCGTCTCCCGGGACACGGGACTAGCGGGAGGGATCCCCTACGAGCAGTACTTC,CASSVSRDTGLAGGIPYEQYF
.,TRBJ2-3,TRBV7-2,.,TGTGCCAGCAGCTTGGGACGGACCAGACAGTATTTT,CASSLGRTRQYF
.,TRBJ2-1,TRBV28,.,TGTGCCAGCAGGGTACGGGATGAGCAGTTCTTC,CASRVRDEQFF
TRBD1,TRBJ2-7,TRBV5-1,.,TGCGCCAGCAGCTCGGGGACAGGCCTTTCCTACGAGCAGTACTTC,CASSSGTGLSYEQYF
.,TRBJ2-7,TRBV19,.,TGTGCCAGTAGTACGCCCTACGAGCAGTACTTC,CASSTPYEQYF
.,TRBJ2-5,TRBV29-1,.,TGCAGCGTTGTGGGAGGAGAGACCCAGTACTTC,CSVVGGETQYF